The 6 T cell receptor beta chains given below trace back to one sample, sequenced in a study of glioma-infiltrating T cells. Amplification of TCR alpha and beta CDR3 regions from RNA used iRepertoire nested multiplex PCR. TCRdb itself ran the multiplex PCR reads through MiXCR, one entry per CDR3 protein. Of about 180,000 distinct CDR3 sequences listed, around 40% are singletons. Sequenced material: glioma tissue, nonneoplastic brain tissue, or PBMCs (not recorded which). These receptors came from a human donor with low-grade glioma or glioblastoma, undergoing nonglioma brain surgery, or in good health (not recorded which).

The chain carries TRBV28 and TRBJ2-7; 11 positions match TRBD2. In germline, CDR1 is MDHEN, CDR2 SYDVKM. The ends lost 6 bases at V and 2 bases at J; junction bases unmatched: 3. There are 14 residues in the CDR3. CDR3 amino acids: CASRASGRTYEQYF. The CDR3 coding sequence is TGTGCCAGCAGGGCTAGCGGGAGGACCTACGAGCAGTACTTC.

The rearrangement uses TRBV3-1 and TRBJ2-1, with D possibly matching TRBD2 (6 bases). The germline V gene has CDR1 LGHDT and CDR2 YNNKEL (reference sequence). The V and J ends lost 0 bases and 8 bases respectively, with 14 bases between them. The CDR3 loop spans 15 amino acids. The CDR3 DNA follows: TGTGCCAGCAGCCAAGATGCAAAAGGGGAGGATGAGCAGTTCTTC. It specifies CASSQDAKGEDEQFF.

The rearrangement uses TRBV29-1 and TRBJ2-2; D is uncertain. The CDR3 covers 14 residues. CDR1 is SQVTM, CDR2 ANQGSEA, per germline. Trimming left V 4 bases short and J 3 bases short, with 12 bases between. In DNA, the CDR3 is TGCAGCGTTGTAGTCTCGGTCGACACCGGGGAGCTGTTTTTT. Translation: CSVVVSVDTGELFF.

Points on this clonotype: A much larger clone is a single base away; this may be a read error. CDR3 sequence reads: CASVNPGQGCEQYF. The CDR3 DNA is TGTGCCAGCGTTAATCCGGGACAGGGATGCGAGCAGTACTTC. The chain couples TRBV25-1 to TRBJ2-7; 9 positions agree with TRBD1. V was clipped by 8 bases and J by 6 bases; unmatched bases: 11. The length of the CDR3 is 14 residues. Germline CDR1 and CDR2: MGHDK and SYGVNS.

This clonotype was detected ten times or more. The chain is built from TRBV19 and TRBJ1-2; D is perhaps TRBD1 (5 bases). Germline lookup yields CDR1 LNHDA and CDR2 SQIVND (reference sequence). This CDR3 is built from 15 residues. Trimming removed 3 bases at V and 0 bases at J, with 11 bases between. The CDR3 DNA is TGTGCCAGTAGTATTAGTCACAGGACTAACTATGGCTACACCTTC. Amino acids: CASSISHRTNYGYTF.

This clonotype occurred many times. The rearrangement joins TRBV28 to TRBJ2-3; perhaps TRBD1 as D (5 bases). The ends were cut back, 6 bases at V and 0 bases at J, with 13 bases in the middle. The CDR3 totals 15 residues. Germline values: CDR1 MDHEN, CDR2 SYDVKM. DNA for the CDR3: TGTGCCAGCAGCACGACAGCCCCTAGCACAGATACGCAGTATTTT. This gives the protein CASSTTAPSTDTQYF.